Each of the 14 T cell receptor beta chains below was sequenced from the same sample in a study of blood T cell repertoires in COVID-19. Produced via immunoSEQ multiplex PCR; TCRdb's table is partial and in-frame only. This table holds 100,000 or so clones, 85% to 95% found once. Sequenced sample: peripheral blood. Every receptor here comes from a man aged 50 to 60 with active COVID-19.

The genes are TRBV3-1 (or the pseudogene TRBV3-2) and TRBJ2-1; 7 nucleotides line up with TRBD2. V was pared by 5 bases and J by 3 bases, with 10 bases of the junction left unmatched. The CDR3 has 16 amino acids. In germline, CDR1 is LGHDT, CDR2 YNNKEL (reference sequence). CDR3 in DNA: TGTGCCAGCAGCTCGTCTCTAGGGGAGGGCTACAATGAGCAGTTCTTC. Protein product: CASSSSLGEGYNEQFF.

CDR3 sequence (DNA): TGTGCCAGCAGCATAGGGACAGGGAGGTACTATGGCTACACCTTC. Its protein product is CASSIGTGRYYGYTF. V and J are TRBV7-8 and TRBJ1-2; 9 bases agree with TRBD1. The CDR3 loop spans 15 amino acids. From germline, CDR1 is SGHVS and CDR2 FQNEAQ. The J segment lost 3 bases and the V segment lost 5 bases, leaving 7 bases of the junction unmatched.

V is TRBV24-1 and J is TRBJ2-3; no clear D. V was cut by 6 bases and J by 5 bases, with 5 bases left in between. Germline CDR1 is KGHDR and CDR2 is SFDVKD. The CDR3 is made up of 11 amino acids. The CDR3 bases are TGTGCCACCAGTCTCGGAGATACGCAGTATTTT. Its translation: CATSLGDTQYF.

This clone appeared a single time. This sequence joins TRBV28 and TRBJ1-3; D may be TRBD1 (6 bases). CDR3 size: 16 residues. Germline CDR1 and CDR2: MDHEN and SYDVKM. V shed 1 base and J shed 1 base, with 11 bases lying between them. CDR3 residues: CASSLYRVVSGNTIYF. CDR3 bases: TGTGCCAGCAGTTTATACAGGGTGGTATCTGGAAACACCATATATTTT. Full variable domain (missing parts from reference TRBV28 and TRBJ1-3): DVKVTQSSRYLVKRTGEKVFLECVQDMDHENMFWYRQDPGLGLRLIYFSYDVKMKEKGDIPEGYSVSREKKERFSLILESASTNQTSMYLCASSLYRVVSGNTIYFGEGSWLTVV.

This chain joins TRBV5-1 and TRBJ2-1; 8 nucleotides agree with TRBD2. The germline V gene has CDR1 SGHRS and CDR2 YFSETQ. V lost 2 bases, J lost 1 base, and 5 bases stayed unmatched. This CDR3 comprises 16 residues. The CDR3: CASSFAPGGSYNEQFF. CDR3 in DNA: TGCGCCAGCAGCTTTGCCCCGGGGGGGTCCTACAATGAGCAGTTCTTC. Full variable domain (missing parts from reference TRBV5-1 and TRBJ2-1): KAGVTQTPRYLIKTRGQQVTLSCSPISGHRSVSWYQQTPGQGLQFLFEYFSETQRNKGNFPGRFSGRQFSNSRSEMNVSTLELGDSALYLCASSFAPGGSYNEQFFGPGTRLTVL.

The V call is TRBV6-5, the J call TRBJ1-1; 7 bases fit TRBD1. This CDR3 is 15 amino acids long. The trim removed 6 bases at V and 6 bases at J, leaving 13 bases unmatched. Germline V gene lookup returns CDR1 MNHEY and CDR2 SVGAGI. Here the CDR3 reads CASRAPGQQSSEAFF. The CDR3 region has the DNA TGTGCCAGCAGGGCACCGGGACAGCAATCTTCTGAAGCTTTCTTT.

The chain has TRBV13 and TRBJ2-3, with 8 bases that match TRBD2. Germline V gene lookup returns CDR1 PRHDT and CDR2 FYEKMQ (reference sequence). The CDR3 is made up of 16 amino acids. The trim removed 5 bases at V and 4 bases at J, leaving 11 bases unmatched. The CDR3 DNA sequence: TGTGCCAGCAGCCGTAAAGTAGCGGGAAGCGCAGATACGCAGTATTTT. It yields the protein CASSRKVAGSADTQYF.

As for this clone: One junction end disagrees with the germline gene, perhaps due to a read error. CDR3 protein: CAISVNAETQYF. CDR3 DNA sequence: TGTGCCATCAGTGTTAACGCAGAAACGCAGTATTTT. The chain recombines TRBV10-3 with TRBJ2-3; D unclear. CDR1 ENHRY and CDR2 SYGVKD come from the germline V gene. CDR3 length: 12 residues.

This CDR3 is CASTGTSGRLRGYNEQFF. The CDR3 DNA is TGTGCCAGCACCGGGACTAGCGGGAGGTTAAGAGGCTACAATGAGCAGTTCTTC. The rearrangement links TRBV5-4 to TRBJ2-1; 15 bases align to TRBD2. The trim removed 6 bases at V and 3 bases at J, leaving 10 bases unmatched. The V gene's germline CDR1 is SGHNT and CDR2 YYREEE (reference sequence). The CDR3 consists of 18 residues. The complete variable domain, with remaining parts taken from reference TRBV5-4 and TRBJ2-1, reads ETGVTQSPTHLIKTRGQQVTLRCSSQSGHNTVSWYQQALGQGPQFIFQYYREEENGRGNFPPRFSGLQFPNYSSELNVNALELDDSALYLCASTGTSGRLRGYNEQFFGPGTRLTVL.

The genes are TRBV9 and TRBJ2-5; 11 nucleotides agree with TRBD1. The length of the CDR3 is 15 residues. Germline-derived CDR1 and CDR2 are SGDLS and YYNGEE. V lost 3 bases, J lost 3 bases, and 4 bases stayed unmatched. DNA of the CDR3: TGTGCCAGCAGCGGGACAGGGGGCGCCGAAGAGACCCAGTACTTC. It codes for CASSGTGGAEETQYF.

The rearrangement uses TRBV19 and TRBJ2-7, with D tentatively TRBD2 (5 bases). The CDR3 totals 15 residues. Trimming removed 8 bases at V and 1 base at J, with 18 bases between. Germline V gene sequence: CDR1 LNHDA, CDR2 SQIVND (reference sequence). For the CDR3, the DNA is TGTGCCAGTTCAGAACAGCAAGGAGGATCCTACGAGCAGTACTTC. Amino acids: CASSEQQGGSYEQYF.

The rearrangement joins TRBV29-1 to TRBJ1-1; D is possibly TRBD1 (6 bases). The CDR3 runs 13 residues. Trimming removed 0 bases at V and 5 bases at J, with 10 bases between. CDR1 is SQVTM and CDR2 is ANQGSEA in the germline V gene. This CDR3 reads CSVEESRGTEAFF. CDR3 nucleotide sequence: TGCAGCGTTGAAGAGAGTAGGGGGACTGAAGCTTTCTTT.

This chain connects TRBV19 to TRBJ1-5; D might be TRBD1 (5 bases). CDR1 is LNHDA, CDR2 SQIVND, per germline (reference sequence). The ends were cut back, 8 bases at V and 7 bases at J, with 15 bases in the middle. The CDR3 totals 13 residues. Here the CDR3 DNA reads TGTGCCAGTGCGGAGCAGCAGGGCCAGCCCCAGCATTTT. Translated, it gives CASAEQQGQPQHF.

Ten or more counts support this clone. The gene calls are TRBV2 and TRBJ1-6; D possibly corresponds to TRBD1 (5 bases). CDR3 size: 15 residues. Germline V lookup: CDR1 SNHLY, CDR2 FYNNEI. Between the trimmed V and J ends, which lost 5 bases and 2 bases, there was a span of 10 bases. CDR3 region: CASSPRGTYNSPLHF. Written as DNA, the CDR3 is TGTGCCAGCAGTCCAAGGGGCACCTATAATTCACCCCTCCACTTT.